This TCR beta chain was recorded in a study of OX40 agonist ivuxolimab in advanced cancers. Data came from immunoSEQ multiplex PCR; TCRdb stores just in-frame clones and leaves some out. The sample includes fewer than 50,000 clones, approximately 75% of them seen just once. This clonotype was obtained from an adult with an advanced solid tumor such as melanoma, head and neck, liver or kidney cancer. The material was CD4+ or CD8+ T cells sorted from blood, obtained in a trial of the OX40 agonist ivuxolimab.

CDR3 nucleotide sequence: TGTGCCAGCTCACCACGAAGTCGACTAGGCTCCTACAATGAGCAGTTCTTC. The encoded protein is CASSPRSRLGSYNEQFF. The genes are TRBV18 and TRBJ2-1; D may be TRBD2 (6 bases). The germline V and J ends were trimmed by 1 base and 0 bases, with 13 bases remaining between them. CDR3 length: 17 residues. Germline CDR1 and CDR2: KGHSH and LQKENI.